The sequence of this T cell receptor beta chain was determined in a study of blood T cell repertoires in COVID-19. Study-wide context: Spain, Italy and the United States supplied samples that represented acute and convalescent COVID-19. T cells, B-cell-depleted T cells, or PBMCs supplied cDNA or gDNA.

Produced via immunoSEQ multiplex PCR; TCRdb's table is partial and in-frame only. Of tens of thousands of clones listed, 80% to 90% were seen once; the top ten hold about 4.8%. The CDR3 is 12 amino acids. Between the trimmed V and J ends, which lost 7 bases and 8 bases, there was a span of 17 bases. The germline V gene encodes CDR1 SQVTM and CDR2 ANQGSEA. Material: peripheral blood. The rearrangement joins TRBV29-1 to TRBJ1-2; a possible D gene is TRBD1 (6 bases). The clonotype was recovered from a woman older than 75 with acute or convalescent COVID-19. The CDR3 loop reads CSALQGTGGYTF. CDR3 bases: TGCAGCGCTCTACAGGGTACGGGGGGCTACACCTTC.